This TCR beta chain was documented in a study of blood T cells in healthy people across ages. V was pared by 6 bases and J by 4 bases, with 18 bases between. The V gene's germline CDR1 is MNHEY and CDR2 SVGEGT. The CDR3 extends over 15 amino acids. With a J-beta primer mix and a sample-barcoded 5' primer, a second PCR ran about 7 to 12 cycles. TCRdb passed the 5' RACE reads through MiXCR, listing each CDR3 protein once. The table lists under 800,000 distinct CDR3 sequences, roughly 47% of them singletons. Sequencing used blood. The rearrangement links TRBV6-2 or TRBV6-3 to TRBJ1-2; D might be TRBD1 (5 bases). The clonotype originates from a woman aged 55-70 years in good health. The CDR3 reads CASRDAGLRGYGYTF. The CDR3 nucleotides read TGTGCCAGCAGGGATGCAGGGCTACGGGGCTATGGCTACACCTTC.